The clone carrying this TCR beta chain was detected ten times or more. The data derive from a study of regulatory T cells in long-lasting Graves disease. Time point specified: persistent/refractory GD, antithyroid drugs over 5 years with positive TRAb. PBMC-derived RNA was used for the TCR library. This CDR3 has 15 residues. Germline CDR1 is SGHAT and CDR2 is FQDESV (reference sequence). Trimming left V 3 bases short and J 1 base short, with 12 bases between. The authors built TCR beta libraries using iRepertoire HTBI primers and Arm-PCR of CDR3 regions. TCRdb independently ran MiXCR on the multiplex PCR reads; one entry per CDR3 protein. The repertoire has a few hundred thousand distinct CDR3 sequences, 23% of them found once; the top ten carry approximately 25%.

This TCR was recovered from a female donor with Graves disease. Material: peripheral blood mononuclear cells (PBMCs), obtained when the disease was refractory, from a patient treated with antithyroid drugs. The V call is TRBV11-1, the J call TRBJ1-1, with D unclear. Written as DNA, the CDR3 is TGTGCCAGCAGCTTCGGCTGGCATTCGAACACTGAAGCTTTCTTT. It specifies CASSFGWHSNTEAFF.